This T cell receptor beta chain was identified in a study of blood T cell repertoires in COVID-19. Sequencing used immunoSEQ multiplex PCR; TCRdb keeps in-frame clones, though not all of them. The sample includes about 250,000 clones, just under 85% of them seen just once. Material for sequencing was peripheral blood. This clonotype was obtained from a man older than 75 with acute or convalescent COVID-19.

The chain's CDR3 is CASKVSPEGNQPQHF. The CDR3 DNA sequence: TGTGCCAGCAAGGTTAGCCCTGAGGGCAATCAGCCCCAGCATTTT. The chain uses TRBV6-5 and TRBJ1-5; unclear D gene. V was trimmed by 7 bases and J by 2 bases, leaving 15 bases between them. The CDR3 has 15 residues. CDR1 and CDR2 from the germline V gene are MNHEY and SVGAGI.